The text below deals with one T cell receptor (beta chain). Its antigen remains unknown. Described treatment: roughly 11-day PBMC culture with coronavirus spike peptide pools or control peptides (ViraFEST assay). Negative selection purified CD4+ T cells after less than 11 days of culture. CD4+ T cells that had been cultured provided DNA sequenced with the Oncomine TCR Beta short-read assay. From cultured CD4+ T cells, genomic DNA was extracted. TCRdb ran MiXCR on the PCR reads and lists one entry per CDR3 protein. The repertoire includes roughly 20,000 distinct CDR3 sequences, 70% of them detected once, and 4.5% to 7% sits in the top ten. These data originate in a study of vaccination and CD4 T cells after COVID-19. About the study: Collection of post-vaccine samples followed dose two by a median 72 days, spanning a range of 14 to 241.

The study, taken as a whole, reports: A median approximately 83% of convalescent patients' SARS-CoV-2-reactive clones emerged only after vaccination.

Sequenced input: CD4+ T cells from blood, cultured in vitro. This receptor was identified in a human donor who had recovered from COVID-19.

The CDR3 is CAWSWTLETQYF. The CDR3 DNA reads TGTGCCTGGAGCTGGACCCTGGAGACCCAGTACTTC. The rearrangement uses TRBV30 and TRBJ2-5, with D uncertain. The CDR3 is made up of 12 amino acids. Germline CDR1 and CDR2: GTSNPN and SVGIG (reference sequence). Trimming left V 3 bases short and J 5 bases short, with 10 bases between.